Sequencing of this TCR beta chain was carried out in a study of T cell clonality in common variable immunodeficiency. Study-level findings and limits: Fewer TCRbeta clones were shared among CVID subjects than controls. CVID subjects had higher TCRbeta clonality than healthy controls, most marked in about a third. Fewer deletions and N-nucleotide insertions were reportedly seen in common variable immunodeficiency TCR beta sequences.

This clone occurred many times. Its antigen is not identified. The read gets to within 3 residues of the CDR3 end, and the germline J gene fills in the rest. Caucasian heritage predominated among both patients and controls. The protocol was immunoSEQ multiplex PCR, while the TCRdb copy is restricted to in-frame clones and leaves out a portion. Listed here are some 39,000 clones without any singletons, the top ten holding around 1.5%. V trimming: 4 bases; J trimming: 3 bases; junction bases outside the gene matches: 11. Germline loops: CDR1 SGHRS, CDR2 YFSETQ. The CDR3 covers 16 residues. The source is a person aged 18 to 70 in good health. This chain links TRBV5-1 with TRBJ2-3; 7 bases fit TRBD2. Sequencing was carried out using peripheral blood mononuclear cells. The covered CDR3 bases are TGCGCCAGCAGCCATAACCCCACAGCGGGGACAGATACG. Protein sequence: CASSHNPTAGTDT. The whole CDR3 is CASSHNPTAGTDTQYF.